This T cell receptor beta chain was sequenced for a study of sequential checkpoint blockade in melanoma. Study as a whole: Maintenance nivolumab came after either treatment sequence.

The CDR3 runs 12 residues. V was clipped by 5 bases and J by 8 bases, with 12 bases between them. The germline V gene encodes CDR1 SGHTA and CDR2 FQGNSA. Assay: immunoSEQ multiplex PCR; the TCRdb copy retains only in-frame clones and omits some. The sample consists of roughly 30,000 clones, under 85% of them appearing once. As for treatment: randomized to nivolumab then ipilimumab (arm A) or the reverse (arm B). From thawed PBMCs, live CD3+CD8+ cells negative for CD19 and CD56 were sorted. The sample was CD8+ T cells sorted from blood (inferred from file names), taken from a patient given nivolumab and ipilimumab in sequence. The chain links TRBV7-2 to TRBJ1-1, with D unresolved. The sequence came from a human donor with melanoma. The CDR3 DNA is TGTGCCAGCAGCACACCGGGGTCCGAAGCTTTCTTT. Protein product: CASSTPGSEAFF.